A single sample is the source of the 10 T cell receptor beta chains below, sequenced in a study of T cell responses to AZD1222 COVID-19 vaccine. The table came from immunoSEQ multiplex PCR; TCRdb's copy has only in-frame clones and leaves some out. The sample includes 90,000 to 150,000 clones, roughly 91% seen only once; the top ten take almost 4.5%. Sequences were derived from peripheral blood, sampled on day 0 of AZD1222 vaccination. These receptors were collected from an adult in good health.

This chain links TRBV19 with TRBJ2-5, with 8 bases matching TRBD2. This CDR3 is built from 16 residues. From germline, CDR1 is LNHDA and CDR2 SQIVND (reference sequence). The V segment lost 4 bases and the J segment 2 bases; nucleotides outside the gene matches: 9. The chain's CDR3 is CASSTSGTRGQETQYF. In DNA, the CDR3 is TGTGCCAGTAGTACCAGCGGGACTAGAGGACAAGAGACCCAGTACTTC.

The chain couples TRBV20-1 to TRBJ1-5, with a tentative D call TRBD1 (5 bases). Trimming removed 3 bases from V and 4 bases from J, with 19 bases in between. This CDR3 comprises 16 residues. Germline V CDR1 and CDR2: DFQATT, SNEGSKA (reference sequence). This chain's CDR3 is CSASPAGDGRNQPQHF. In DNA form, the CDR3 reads TGCAGTGCTAGTCCGGCGGGGGACGGGCGAAATCAGCCCCAGCATTTT.

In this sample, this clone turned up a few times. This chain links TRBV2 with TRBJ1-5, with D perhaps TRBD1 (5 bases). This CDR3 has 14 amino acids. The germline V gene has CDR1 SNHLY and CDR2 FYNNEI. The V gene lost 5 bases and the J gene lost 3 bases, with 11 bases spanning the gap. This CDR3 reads CASSRGLNNQPQHF. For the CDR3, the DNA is TGTGCCAGCAGTAGGGGATTGAACAATCAGCCCCAGCATTTT.

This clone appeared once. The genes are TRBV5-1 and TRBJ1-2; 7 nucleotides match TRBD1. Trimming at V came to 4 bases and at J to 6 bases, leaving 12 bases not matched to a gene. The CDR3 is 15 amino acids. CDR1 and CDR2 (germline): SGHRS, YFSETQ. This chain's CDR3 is CASSDRTGHGDGYTF. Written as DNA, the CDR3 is TGCGCCAGCAGCGATAGGACAGGACACGGGGATGGCTACACCTTC. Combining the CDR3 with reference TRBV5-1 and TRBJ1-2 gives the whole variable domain KAGVTQTPRYLIKTRGQQVTLSCSPISGHRSVSWYQQTPGQGLQFLFEYFSETQRNKGNFPGRFSGRQFSNSRSEMNVSTLELGDSALYLCASSDRTGHGDGYTFGSGTRLTVV.

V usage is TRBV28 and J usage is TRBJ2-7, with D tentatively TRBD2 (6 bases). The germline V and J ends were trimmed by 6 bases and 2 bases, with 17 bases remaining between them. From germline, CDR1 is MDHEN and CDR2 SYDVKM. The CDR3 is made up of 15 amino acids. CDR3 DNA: TGTGCCAGCAGCCCGCCCCGGGGGTCAACCTACGAGCAGTACTTC. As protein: CASSPPRGSTYEQYF.

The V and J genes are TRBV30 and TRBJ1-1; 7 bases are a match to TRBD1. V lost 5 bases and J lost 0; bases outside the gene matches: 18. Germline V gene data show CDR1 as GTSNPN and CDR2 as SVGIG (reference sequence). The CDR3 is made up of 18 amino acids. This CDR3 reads CAWENYRGNNLMNTEAFF. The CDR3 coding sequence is TGTGCCTGGGAAAACTACAGGGGTAATAACCTAATGAACACTGAAGCTTTCTTT.

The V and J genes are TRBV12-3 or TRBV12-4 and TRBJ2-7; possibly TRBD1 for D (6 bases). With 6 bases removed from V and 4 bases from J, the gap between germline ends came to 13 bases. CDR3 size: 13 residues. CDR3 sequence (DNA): TGTGCCAGCAGGAGGGACAATCAGTACGAGCAGTACTTC. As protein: CASRRDNQYEQYF.

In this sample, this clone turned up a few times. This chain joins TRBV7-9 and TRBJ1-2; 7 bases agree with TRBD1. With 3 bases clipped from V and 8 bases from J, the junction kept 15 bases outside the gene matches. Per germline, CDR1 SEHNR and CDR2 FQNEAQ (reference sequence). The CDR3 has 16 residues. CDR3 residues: CASSFPGTGVGKGYTF. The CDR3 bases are TGTGCCAGCAGCTTTCCGGGAACAGGGGTAGGAAAAGGCTACACCTTC. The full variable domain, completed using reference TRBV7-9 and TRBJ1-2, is DTGVSQNPRHKITKRGQNVTFRCDPISEHNRLYWYRQTLGQGPEFLTYFQNEAQLEKSRLLSDRFSAERPKGSFSTLEIQRTEQGDSAMYLCASSFPGTGVGKGYTFGSGTRLTVV.

CDR3 DNA sequence: TGTGCCATCAGGAAAAATGAAAATCAGCCCCAGCATTTT. Encoded protein: CAIRKNENQPQHF. The gene calls are TRBV10-3 and TRBJ1-5; no clear D. Germline values: CDR1 ENHRY, CDR2 SYGVKD. V lost 6 bases to trimming and J lost 4 bases, with 10 bases between them. The CDR3 has 13 amino acids.

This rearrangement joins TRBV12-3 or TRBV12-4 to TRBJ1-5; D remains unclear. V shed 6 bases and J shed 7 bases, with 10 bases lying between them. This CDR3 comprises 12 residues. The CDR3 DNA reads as TGTGCCAGCAGCGAAGGGCCACAGCCCCAGCATTTT. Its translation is CASSEGPQPQHF.